These T cell receptor beta chains were read from a single sample in a study of T cell repertoires in cytomegalovirus infection. Antigens for these TCRs are unknown. Each CDR3 protein is one row after TCRdb ran MiXCR on the reads. The sample lists approximately 990,000 distinct CDR3 sequences, roughly a third occurring once. The sample consisted of cultured CD8+ T cells from PBMCs, taken from culture after CMV antigen stimulation. These receptors were obtained from a human donor in good health (CMV status not recorded). Some clones in this sample may be carry-over from other donors' samples. CDR3s include the opening cysteine and the closing phenylalanine or tryptophan. A D gene is named only where the DNA matches it firmly. Clone size, where shown, is once, few, many, or a class for clones that have expanded.

J,D,V,size,length,DNA,CDR3
TRBJ2-1,.,TRBV7-2,many,15,TGTGCCAGCAGCTTAAGGGGGAGTACCTACAATGAGCAGTTCTTC,CASSLRGSTYNEQFF
TRBJ1-5,.,TRBV6-2/TRBV6-3,many,18,TGTGCCAGCAGTCCGATCGGACCTCCTTTGGGTTCGATCACGCCCCAGCATTTT,CASSPIGPPLGSITPQHF
TRBJ2-1,.,TRBV27,few,16,TGTGCCAGCAGTTTATTGGCAGGGGAAGGAGGCAATGAGCAGTTCTTC,CASSLLAGEGGNEQFF
TRBJ2-2,TRBD2,TRBV19,.,18,TGTGCCAGTACCTATACTTGGGTGGTAGCGGGGAATACCGGGGAGCTGTTTTTT,CASTYTWVVAGNTGELFF
TRBJ2-1,.,TRBV20-1,.,15,TGCAGTGCTAGTCACGGGACATACTCCTACAATGAGCAGTTCTTC,CSASHGTYSYNEQFF
TRBJ1-6,.,TRBV5-4,.,14,TGTGCCAGCAGCTTGGCCGGGAATAATTCACCCCTCCACTTT,CASSLAGNNSPLHF
TRBJ2-5,.,TRBV3-1,.,15,TGTGCCAGCAGCCAGGTGGGACAAGTCCAAGAGACCCAGTACTTC,CASSQVGQVQETQYF
TRBJ1-2,.,TRBV27,.,16,TGTGCCAGCAGTTTATCGGTAGGGGAACATAACTATGGCTACACCTTC,CASSLSVGEHNYGYTF
TRBJ1-1,.,TRBV10-2,few,15,TGCGCCAGCAGTGAGCCGAGGAGCTGGAGCACTGAAGCTTTCTTT,CASSEPRSWSTEAFF
TRBJ2-5,.,TRBV12-3/TRBV12-4,few,14,TGTGCCAGCAGTCCGGTAGGGTACCAAGAGACCCAGTACTTC,CASSPVGYQETQYF
TRBJ2-1,TRBD1,TRBV28,.,13,TGTGCCAGCAGAGGACAGGGAAACGTTGAGCAGTTCTTC,CASRGQGNVEQFF
TRBJ2-3,TRBD2,TRBV2,.,17,TGTGCCAGCAGTGATGAGGAGACTAGCGGGTCTGCAGATACGCAGTATTTT,CASSDEETSGSADTQYF
TRBJ1-2,TRBD1,TRBV7-2,few,15,TGTGCCAGCAGCTTAGCCAGGGGGGGGGACTATGGCTACACCTTC,CASSLARGGDYGYTF
TRBJ2-1,.,TRBV6-1,once,15,TGTGCCAGCAGTGAAGACGGGGGGCCCTACAATGAGCAGTTCTTC,CASSEDGGPYNEQFF
TRBJ1-1,.,TRBV19,.,14,TGTGCCAGTAGTACACGTACAGTGGACACTGAAGCTTTCTTT,CASSTRTVDTEAFF
TRBJ2-2,TRBD1,TRBV6-5,.,17,TGTGCCAGCAGTGACAGGACAGGGAAAGGGAACACCGGGGAGCTGTTTTTT,CASSDRTGKGNTGELFF
TRBJ2-5,.,TRBV5-6,.,15,TGTGCCAGCAGCTTGGACGAGGGATCCCCAGAGACCCAGTACTTC,CASSLDEGSPETQYF
TRBJ2-4,.,TRBV9,.,13,TGTGCCAGCAGCCGACCACTGGGCGACATTCAGTACTTC,CASSRPLGDIQYF
TRBJ2-1,.,TRBV27,few,18,TGTGCCAGTTCCGGGGAGAGGGGGGGCGGGCCACAGGAGAATGAGCAGTTCTTC,CASSGERGGGPQENEQFF
TRBJ2-2,.,TRBV27,.,13,TGTGCCAGCAGTTTATTAGCCCCCGGGGAGCTGTTTTTT,CASSLLAPGELFF
TRBJ2-5,TRBD1,TRBV9,.,15,TGTGCCAGCAGCGTATCGGACAGGAGCCAAGAGACCCAGTACTTC,CASSVSDRSQETQYF
TRBJ1-2,.,TRBV6-1,.,15,TGTGCCAGCAGTGAAGGGGGGGCGGTTACTTATGGCTACACCTTC,CASSEGGAVTYGYTF
TRBJ2-5,.,TRBV19,many,14,TGTGCCAGTAGTATATTCGGCGGGGCCAAGACCCAGTACTTC,CASSIFGGAKTQYF
TRBJ2-3,TRBD2,TRBV7-8,many,16,TGTGCCAGCAGCTCCATAGCGGGGGGGCAGACAGATACGCAGTATTTT,CASSSIAGGQTDTQYF
TRBJ1-1,.,TRBV5-1,.,16,TGCGCCAGCAGCTTGGAGACGTGGGCAGGTAACACTGAAGCTTTCTTT,CASSLETWAGNTEAFF
TRBJ1-5,TRBD1,TRBV12-3/TRBV12-4,many,16,TGTGCCAGCAGTTTAGGCCAGGGGGCCGGTGGGCAGCCCCAGCATTTT,CASSLGQGAGGQPQHF
TRBJ2-1,TRBD1,TRBV2,.,14,TGTGCCACCCTAGGCGCCAACAGGGGCAATGAGCAGTTCTTC,CATLGANRGNEQFF
TRBJ2-6,.,TRBV20-1,.,16,TGCAGTGCTAAGACAGGGAGGGAGGCTGGGGCCAACGTCCTGACTTTC,CSAKTGREAGANVLTF
TRBJ2-2,TRBD2,TRBV7-7,many,18,TGTGCTAGCAGCTTATACCTAGCGGGGGGGACGAACACCGGGGAGCTGTTTTTT,CASSLYLAGGTNTGELFF
TRBJ1-4,.,TRBV6-6,.,14,TGTGCTAGCAGTTACGGGAGGAGGACTGAAAAACTGTTTTTT,CASSYGRRTEKLFF
TRBJ1-1,.,TRBV20-1,.,17,TGCAGTGCTAGCTCAGGGGCGGAACGCTCGGGGAACACTGAAGCTTTCTTT,CSASSGAERSGNTEAFF
TRBJ2-2,.,TRBV7-9,many,12,TGTGCCAGCAGCGCGGGGACCGGGGAGCTGTTTTTT,CASSAGTGELFF
TRBJ2-1,.,TRBV6-6,few,15,TGTGCCAGCAGTTACGGGGGGGCGTTTTACAATGAGCAGTTCTTC,CASSYGGAFYNEQFF
TRBJ2-1,TRBD2,TRBV12-3/TRBV12-4,many,17,TGTGCCAGCAGACCCTCGGTGCGGGGGAACTCCTACAATGAGCAGTTCTTC,CASRPSVRGNSYNEQFF
TRBJ1-6,.,TRBV7-8,medium-sized,19,TGTGCCAGCAGCTTAGAGGGTCAGCCCGTACCAACAAATAATTCACCCCTCCACTTT,CASSLEGQPVPTNNSPLHF
TRBJ2-2,TRBD2,TRBV9,.,16,TGTGCCAGCAGCCTCACGGGTAGCGGGAGCACCGGGGAGCTGTTTTTT,CASSLTGSGSTGELFF
TRBJ2-5,TRBD2,TRBV14,.,16,TGTGCCAGCAGCCCACTAGCGGGGGGGCCGGTTGAGACCCAGTACTTC,CASSPLAGGPVETQYF
TRBJ2-4,.,TRBV7-2,many,14,TGTGCCAGCAGCAATCCGGGCACCAAAAACATTCAGTACTTC,CASSNPGTKNIQYF
TRBJ2-7,.,TRBV19,.,13,TGTGCCAGTAGTAGGGCCCACGGGTTCGAGCAGTACTTC,CASSRAHGFEQYF
TRBJ2-1,.,TRBV6-2/TRBV6-3,few,15,TGTGCCAGCACCACCCAGGTCCGGAGGTACAATGAGCAGTTCTTC,CASTTQVRRYNEQFF
TRBJ1-1,.,TRBV4-1,.,16,TGCGCCAGCAGCCAAGTTCAGGGCGGAGGGTACACTGAAGCTTTCTTT,CASSQVQGGGYTEAFF
TRBJ2-7,TRBD1,TRBV2,few,14,TGTGCCAGCACCGAAGGGACAGGGAGGGGCGAGCAGTACTTC,CASTEGTGRGEQYF
TRBJ2-3,.,TRBV13,.,16,TGTGCCAGCAGCTTATTCCGGCCGGTTAGCACAGATACGCAGTATTTT,CASSLFRPVSTDTQYF
TRBJ2-1,.,TRBV4-1,many,16,TGCGCCAGCAGCCAACTCGGAAAGAGTTCCTACAATGAGCAGTTCTTC,CASSQLGKSSYNEQFF
TRBJ1-1,.,TRBV6-5,.,14,TGTGCCAGTTTATCGTTCAGGGAGTACACTGAAGCTTTCTTT,CASLSFREYTEAFF